These T cell receptor beta chains were read from a single sample in a study of blood T cell repertoires in COVID-19. Assay: immunoSEQ multiplex PCR; the TCRdb copy retains only in-frame clones and omits some. The data contain around 110,000 clones, 86% of them singletons. The specimen sequenced was peripheral blood. These receptors were taken from a man in his forties or fifties with acute or convalescent COVID-19. CDR3s include the opening cysteine and the closing phenylalanine or tryptophan. D genes are given only for firm matches. Only part of the rows carry a size: once, few, many, or a class if the clone is expanded.

d_call: TRBD1; v_call: TRBV6-2/TRBV6-3; j_call: TRBJ1-2; clone_size: once; cdr3_nt: TGTGCCAGCAGTTTTCCACAGGGGAGCTACACCTTC; cdr3_aa: CASSFPQGSYTF
d_call: TRBD1; v_call: TRBV19; j_call: TRBJ1-1; clone_size: .; cdr3_nt: TGTGCCAGTAGTAGGGACAGGGGGCAGAACACTGAAGCTTTCTTT; cdr3_aa: CASSRDRGQNTEAFF
d_call: .; v_call: TRBV5-1; j_call: TRBJ2-7; clone_size: .; cdr3_nt: TGCGCCAGCAGCCAGGAGGCAGGAGCCTCCTACGAGCAGTACTTC; cdr3_aa: CASSQEAGASYEQYF
d_call: TRBD2; v_call: TRBV10-3; j_call: TRBJ2-7; clone_size: .; cdr3_nt: TGTGCCATCAGCCGTAGCGGGGCAACCTCCGAGCAGTACTTC; cdr3_aa: CAISRSGATSEQYF
d_call: TRBD2; v_call: TRBV11-3; j_call: TRBJ2-1; clone_size: .; cdr3_nt: TGTGCCAGCAGTTTAAAGTCTTCCACTAGCGGCAATGAGCAGTTCTTC; cdr3_aa: CASSLKSSTSGNEQFF
d_call: TRBD2; v_call: TRBV3-1/TRBV3-2; j_call: TRBJ2-1; clone_size: .; cdr3_nt: TGTGCCAGCAGCTTAGCGGGGGGCCTTTACAATGAGCAGTTCTTC; cdr3_aa: CASSLAGGLYNEQFF
d_call: TRBD1; v_call: TRBV19; j_call: TRBJ2-2; clone_size: .; cdr3_nt: TGTGCCACCGGAAGACAGGGGATGAACACCGGGGAGCTGTTTTTT; cdr3_aa: CATGRQGMNTGELFF
d_call: TRBD1; v_call: TRBV6-1; j_call: TRBJ2-2; clone_size: .; cdr3_nt: TGTGCCAGCAGTGAAAGGACAGGGGGACTCACCGGGGAGCTGTTTTTT; cdr3_aa: CASSERTGGLTGELFF
d_call: .; v_call: TRBV23-1; j_call: TRBJ1-1; clone_size: .; cdr3_nt: TGCGCCAGCAGTCAATCGCCGGGGACACTACACATGAACACTGAAGCTTTCTTT; cdr3_aa: CASSQSPGTLHMNTEAFF
d_call: TRBD2; v_call: TRBV18; j_call: TRBJ2-2; clone_size: few; cdr3_nt: TGTGCCAGCTCACCACCGTCAGGGAGGGCCGGGGAGCTGTTTTTT; cdr3_aa: CASSPPSGRAGELFF
d_call: TRBD1; v_call: TRBV6-5; j_call: TRBJ2-7; clone_size: .; cdr3_nt: TGTGCCAGCAGGGTCAGGACAGGGGGAGGCGAGCAGTACTTC; cdr3_aa: CASRVRTGGGEQYF
d_call: TRBD1; v_call: TRBV5-4; j_call: TRBJ2-7; clone_size: .; cdr3_nt: TGTGCCAGCACCGCCAACAGGGGGTTCCCCCTCGAGCAGTACTTC; cdr3_aa: CASTANRGFPLEQYF
d_call: .; v_call: TRBV6-2/TRBV6-3; j_call: TRBJ2-5; clone_size: .; cdr3_nt: TGTGCCAGCAGTTTAAATCCGGGGGTGGAGACCCAGTACTTC; cdr3_aa: CASSLNPGVETQYF
d_call: TRBD1; v_call: TRBV6-5; j_call: TRBJ1-2; clone_size: .; cdr3_nt: TGTGCCAGCAGCAACGACAGGGGCAGCTATGGCTACACCTTC; cdr3_aa: CASSNDRGSYGYTF
d_call: .; v_call: TRBV7-6; j_call: TRBJ1-5; clone_size: .; cdr3_nt: TGTGCCAGCAGCTTAAACAGCAATAGCAATCAGCCCCAGCATTTT; cdr3_aa: CASSLNSNSNQPQHF
d_call: TRBD1; v_call: TRBV5-1; j_call: TRBJ1-1; clone_size: .; cdr3_nt: TGCGCCAGCAGCGTACCGGGACAGCTGAACACTGAAGCTTTCTTT; cdr3_aa: CASSVPGQLNTEAFF
d_call: .; v_call: TRBV7-2; j_call: TRBJ2-1; clone_size: .; cdr3_nt: TGTGCCAGCAGCTTAAAGCCTCCCCGGCAGTTCTTC; cdr3_aa: CASSLKPPRQFF
d_call: TRBD1; v_call: TRBV7-2; j_call: TRBJ1-3; clone_size: once; cdr3_nt: TGTGCCATCTCTCGAACAGGGGGCACTGGAAACACCATATATTTT; cdr3_aa: CAISRTGGTGNTIYF
d_call: TRBD1; v_call: TRBV5-8; j_call: TRBJ1-5; clone_size: .; cdr3_nt: TGTGCCAGCAGCTTGGGGGACAGGAGTAATCAGCCCCAGCATTTT; cdr3_aa: CASSLGDRSNQPQHF
d_call: .; v_call: TRBV6-5; j_call: TRBJ2-3; clone_size: .; cdr3_nt: TGTGCCAGTTGGGACTCCTACTACACAGATACGCAGTATTTT; cdr3_aa: CASWDSYYTDTQYF
d_call: .; v_call: TRBV5-4; j_call: TRBJ1-5; clone_size: .; cdr3_nt: TGTGCCAGCAGCTTGGAAGGGGGCAATCAGCCCCAGCATTTT; cdr3_aa: CASSLEGGNQPQHF
d_call: .; v_call: TRBV5-1; j_call: TRBJ1-3; clone_size: .; cdr3_nt: TGCGCCAGCAGCTTGGTTAGCATGGAAACCTCTGGAAACACCATATATTTT; cdr3_aa: CASSLVSMETSGNTIYF
d_call: .; v_call: TRBV7-9; j_call: TRBJ1-1; clone_size: .; cdr3_nt: TGTGCCAGCAGCAAAATAATAACGGGACTTTTGAACACTGAAGCTTTCTTT; cdr3_aa: CASSKIITGLLNTEAFF
d_call: .; v_call: TRBV4-3; j_call: TRBJ1-2; clone_size: .; cdr3_nt: TGCGCCAGCAGCCAACTACAGGGCGGTTATGGCTACACCTTC; cdr3_aa: CASSQLQGGYGYTF
d_call: TRBD1; v_call: TRBV5-4; j_call: TRBJ1-1; clone_size: .; cdr3_nt: TGTGCCAGCAGACCCCGGACAGGGAATAATTTACGATACACTGAAGCTTTCTTT; cdr3_aa: CASRPRTGNNLRYTEAFF
d_call: TRBD1; v_call: TRBV12-5; j_call: TRBJ1-1; clone_size: .; cdr3_nt: TGTGCTAGTGGTCCGGGACAGGGAGGTTACACTGAAGCTTTCTTT; cdr3_aa: CASGPGQGGYTEAFF
d_call: .; v_call: TRBV5-6; j_call: TRBJ1-2; clone_size: once; cdr3_nt: TGTGCCAGCAGCTTGACAGGGAGCCCTAACTATGGCTACACCTTC; cdr3_aa: CASSLTGSPNYGYTF
d_call: .; v_call: TRBV7-2; j_call: TRBJ1-4; clone_size: .; cdr3_nt: TGTGCCAGCAGCTTATTTTCAGGGAATGAAAAACTGTTTTTT; cdr3_aa: CASSLFSGNEKLFF
d_call: .; v_call: TRBV6-5; j_call: TRBJ2-6; clone_size: .; cdr3_nt: TGTGCCAGCAGTTACAGCCTAAGCTCTGGGGCCAACGTCCTGACTTTC; cdr3_aa: CASSYSLSSGANVLTF
d_call: TRBD1; v_call: TRBV7-8; j_call: TRBJ1-2; clone_size: .; cdr3_nt: TGTGCCAGCAGCTCGGACAGGGTTGGCGATGGCTACACCTTC; cdr3_aa: CASSSDRVGDGYTF
d_call: .; v_call: TRBV6-1; j_call: TRBJ1-2; clone_size: .; cdr3_nt: TGTGCCAGCAGTGAACAGGGTATAGACTATGGCTACACCTTC; cdr3_aa: CASSEQGIDYGYTF
d_call: .; v_call: TRBV4-3; j_call: TRBJ1-2; clone_size: .; cdr3_nt: TGCGCCAGCAGCTTGGGCCCCGAAACGGGCTACACCTTC; cdr3_aa: CASSLGPETGYTF
d_call: TRBD2; v_call: TRBV10-3; j_call: TRBJ2-7; clone_size: .; cdr3_nt: TGTGCCATCGCGCGGACTAGCGGGGCCCTCTACGAGCAGTACTTC; cdr3_aa: CAIARTSGALYEQYF
d_call: TRBD1; v_call: TRBV29-1; j_call: TRBJ1-2; clone_size: .; cdr3_nt: TGCAGCGGGAGGGACAGCTTCTATGGCTACACCTTC; cdr3_aa: CSGRDSFYGYTF
d_call: .; v_call: TRBV6-5; j_call: TRBJ1-5; clone_size: .; cdr3_nt: TGTGCCAGCAGTTATAGACACCTTAGCAATCAGCCCCAGCATTTT; cdr3_aa: CASSYRHLSNQPQHF
d_call: TRBD2; v_call: TRBV6-2/TRBV6-3; j_call: TRBJ2-1; clone_size: .; cdr3_nt: TGTGCCAGCAGTTACCGGGGACTAGCGGGAGCCTACAATGAGCAGTTCTTC; cdr3_aa: CASSYRGLAGAYNEQFF
d_call: TRBD1; v_call: TRBV10-2; j_call: TRBJ1-1; clone_size: .; cdr3_nt: TGCGCCAGCAGTGGAACGGACAGGGAGAGAGACACTGAAGCTTTCTTT; cdr3_aa: CASSGTDRERDTEAFF
d_call: TRBD2; v_call: TRBV11-3; j_call: TRBJ2-5; clone_size: .; cdr3_nt: TGTGCCAGCAGCCCCTCAACCGCGGGGGGGCGTTTGGAGACCCAGTACTTC; cdr3_aa: CASSPSTAGGRLETQYF
d_call: TRBD2; v_call: TRBV5-1; j_call: TRBJ2-2; clone_size: .; cdr3_nt: TGCGCCAGCAGCCACCGGACTAGCGGGGTAGCGAACACCGGGGAGCTGTTTTTT; cdr3_aa: CASSHRTSGVANTGELFF
d_call: .; v_call: TRBV12-3/TRBV12-4; j_call: TRBJ2-7; clone_size: .; cdr3_nt: TGTGCCTCCAGGAAGGGGATTTTGGACGAGCAGTACTTC; cdr3_aa: CASRKGILDEQYF
d_call: .; v_call: TRBV21-1; j_call: TRBJ1-5; clone_size: .; cdr3_nt: TGTGCCAGCAGCAAAGCGGGCGGGACAGGGCTCCAGCATTTT; cdr3_aa: CASSKAGGTGLQHF
d_call: TRBD1; v_call: TRBV9; j_call: TRBJ2-5; clone_size: .; cdr3_nt: TGTGCCAGCAGCGTAGGTCGAGGGGGCGCAATCCTAGAGACCCAGTACTTC; cdr3_aa: CASSVGRGGAILETQYF
d_call: .; v_call: TRBV19; j_call: TRBJ1-6; clone_size: .; cdr3_nt: TGTGCCAGTAGCAACTTTGGACAGCCGAGCTCCTATAATTCACCCCTCCACTTT; cdr3_aa: CASSNFGQPSSYNSPLHF
d_call: TRBD1; v_call: TRBV6-2/TRBV6-3; j_call: TRBJ1-2; clone_size: once; cdr3_nt: TGTGCCAGCAGTTACTACACAGGGGAGTCTTATGGCTACACCTTC; cdr3_aa: CASSYYTGESYGYTF
d_call: TRBD1; v_call: TRBV7-2; j_call: TRBJ1-1; clone_size: .; cdr3_nt: TGTGCCAGCAGCTTCCACAGGGGGGCTGAAGCTTTCTTT; cdr3_aa: CASSFHRGAEAFF
d_call: TRBD1; v_call: TRBV11-3; j_call: TRBJ2-2; clone_size: few; cdr3_nt: TGTGCCAGCAGCTTTTTTCCCGGGACAGGGGAATCCTCGAACACCGGGGAGCTGTTTTTT; cdr3_aa: CASSFFPGTGESSNTGELFF
d_call: .; v_call: TRBV2; j_call: TRBJ2-2; clone_size: .; cdr3_nt: TGTGCCAGCAGTGGGTCGAGGGCCGCGAACACCGGGGAGCTGTTTTTT; cdr3_aa: CASSGSRAANTGELFF
d_call: .; v_call: TRBV6-5; j_call: TRBJ2-7; clone_size: few; cdr3_nt: TGTGCCAGCTCTGAGCGCCGCAACTACGAGCAGTACTTC; cdr3_aa: CASSERRNYEQYF
d_call: .; v_call: TRBV28; j_call: TRBJ1-4; clone_size: .; cdr3_nt: TGTGCCAGCAGTACCGGGGGGACTTGGGAAAAACTGTTTTTT; cdr3_aa: CASSTGGTWEKLFF
d_call: .; v_call: TRBV3-1/TRBV3-2; j_call: TRBJ1-2; clone_size: .; cdr3_nt: TGTGCCAGCAGCCAAGATTTGGCAGGGAACTATGGCTACACCTTC; cdr3_aa: CASSQDLAGNYGYTF
d_call: TRBD1; v_call: TRBV29-1; j_call: TRBJ1-1; clone_size: .; cdr3_nt: TGCAGCGTTTCACAGGGGTGGGCTTTCTTT; cdr3_aa: CSVSQGWAFF
d_call: .; v_call: TRBV7-3; j_call: TRBJ2-1; clone_size: .; cdr3_nt: TGTGCCAGCAGCTTAAATGCAGGGGGGACGTACAATGAGCAGTTCTTC; cdr3_aa: CASSLNAGGTYNEQFF
d_call: .; v_call: TRBV7-6; j_call: TRBJ1-3; clone_size: few; cdr3_nt: TGTGCCAGCAGCCCCGGGAACTCTGGAAACACCATATATTTT; cdr3_aa: CASSPGNSGNTIYF